This TCR beta chain was identified in a study of CD8 T cells in ankylosing spondylitis. Overall study findings and caveats: Under 10 highly homologous variants formed a TCR beta motif that appeared characteristic of ankylosing spondylitis blood.

This clonotype was seen a few times. Its antigen is unidentified. TCRdb reprocessed the 5' RACE reads with MiXCR, giving one entry per CDR3 protein. The sample consists of around 770,000 distinct CDR3 sequences, around 20% of them appearing once. V was clipped by 6 bases and J by 1 base, with 16 bases between them. This CDR3 region has 16 residues. Sequenced: blood, either unsorted or a sorted T cell fraction (not recorded which). This sequence was found in a male donor with ankylosing spondylitis. The chain uses TRBV12-3 or TRBV12-4 and TRBJ1-5; no clear D. The CDR3 sequence: CASSPLSFGSNQPQHF. The CDR3 DNA reads TGTGCCAGCAGCCCTTTGTCTTTCGGAAGCAATCAGCCCCAGCATTTT.